This TCR beta chain emerged from a study of metastatic and nonmetastatic thyroid tumors. TCRdb recomputed clones from the PCR reads via MiXCR. This repertoire shows 85,000 to 100,000 clones, roughly 13% found once; its top ten account for around 10%. No treatment of any kind had been given to any patient before thyroid surgery. Germline CDR1 reads MDHEN; CDR2 reads SYDVKM. J gave up 7 bases and V 7 bases, and 10 bases lay outside the gene matches. CDR3 length: 14 residues. This clone was counted only a few times. This receptor was obtained from a female donor with papillary thyroid cancer or a benign thyroid nodule (not recorded which). Some clones in this sample may be carry-over from other donors' samples. The chain has TRBV28 and TRBJ1-2; 9 bases align to TRBD1. The sequenced sample was blood. Here the CDR3 reads CASTPGQGYGGYTF. CDR3 sequence (DNA): TGTGCCAGCACCCCGGGACAGGGTTATGGTGGCTACACCTTC.